At least ten counts were recorded for the clone carrying this T cell receptor beta chain. Its antigen is as yet unknown. Axillary draining lymph nodes of breast cancer patients supplied the node samples. J gave up 7 bases and V 4 bases, and 6 bases lay outside the gene matches. Germline assignment: CDR1 MNHEY and CDR2 SVGEGT. The CDR3 is 15 amino acids. These data belong to a study of breast tumors, draining lymph nodes, adjacent tissues. One entry per CDR3 protein results from TCRdb running MiXCR on the multiplex PCR reads. The sample shows around 130,000 distinct CDR3 sequences, around a third of them seen only once. Study conclusions and caveats: Luminal-like breast cancer showed significantly higher tumor–nontumor repertoire similarity than basal-like. The lymph node origin of tumor T cells was framed as consistent with a hypothesis, not demonstrated. Tumors had less TCR diversity than lymph nodes, more than nontumor tissue.

V usage is TRBV6-2 or TRBV6-3 and J usage is TRBJ1-6, with TRBD1 matching 8 bases. Sequencing was done on a sample of axillary lymph node tissue. This TCR derives from a female donor with breast cancer. Some clones in this sample may be carry-over from other donors' samples. CDR3 nucleotide sequence: TGTGCCAGCAGTTCGGGACAGGTCTCGAATTCACCCCTCCACTTT. This translates into CASSSGQVSNSPLHF.